These T cell receptor beta chains were read from a single sample in a study of T cell responses to AZD1222 COVID-19 vaccine. TCRdb's copy holds only in-frame clones and misses some; the assay was immunoSEQ multiplex PCR. Of approximately 120,000 clones in the sample, over 75% were seen once. The material was peripheral blood, obtained 28 days after the second AZD1222 dose. The receptor source for this set is an adult who received the AZD1222 COVID-19 vaccine. Both conserved end residues are part of each CDR3. Fields, in order: V gene, clone size, J gene, D gene, CDR3 protein. A D gene is named only where the DNA matches it firmly. Size is omitted from some rows. Given values are once, few, many or a class for expanded clones.

>TRBV4-1|-|TRBJ2-1|-
CASSQVGGSNEQFF
>TRBV7-3|-|TRBJ2-5|-
CASSLNGYQETQYF
>TRBV14|-|TRBJ2-1|-
CASTKGEGVYNEQFF
>TRBV7-9|few|TRBJ2-7|TRBD2
CASVRTSGLSYEQYF
>TRBV6-5|-|TRBJ2-4|TRBD2
CASRTSGGWDIQYF
>TRBV9|-|TRBJ2-2|-
CASSVERHTGELFF
>TRBV18|-|TRBJ2-3|TRBD1
CASSRAGQGFTTDTQYF
>TRBV9|-|TRBJ2-2|TRBD2
CASSPWGSGSRELFF
>TRBV19|-|TRBJ1-3|-
CASNPGAGNTIYF
>TRBV6-6|-|TRBJ1-3|-
CASTTREAGNTIYF
>TRBV13|-|TRBJ2-5|-
CASSLTGVQETQYF
>TRBV2|-|TRBJ1-4|-
CASRQWNEKLFF
>TRBV19|-|TRBJ1-2|-
CASSTSLGYNYGYTF
>TRBV6-5|-|TRBJ1-2|-
CASSYGQGRGYTF
>TRBV28|once|TRBJ1-6|TRBD1
CASSPGQGASSPLHF
>TRBV27|once|TRBJ1-1|-
CASSKTGLVEAFF
>TRBV6-5|-|TRBJ2-7|-
CASSAAEGYEQYF
>TRBV9|-|TRBJ2-1|TRBD2
CASSAGGGSYNEQFF
>TRBV4-3|-|TRBJ2-3|TRBD2
CASSQKLARSDTQYF
>TRBV3-1/TRBV3-2|-|TRBJ1-2|TRBD1
CASSQDTGGDGYTF
>TRBV5-4|-|TRBJ1-3|-
CASTDVGLNSGNTIYF
>TRBV7-9|-|TRBJ1-2|-
CASNWGELKDYGYTF
>TRBV4-2|-|TRBJ2-3|TRBD2
CASSLTTSGSTDTQYF
>TRBV10-3|once|TRBJ1-5|-
CAISEGGNPSNQPQHF
>TRBV30|-|TRBJ1-2|-
CAYVATSYGYTF
>TRBV7-9|-|TRBJ2-7|TRBD2
CASSFGLAGGSSYEQYF
>TRBV28|-|TRBJ1-5|-
CASSGNQPQHF
>TRBV6-5|-|TRBJ1-4|TRBD1
CASRGQPNEKLFF
>TRBV11-3|-|TRBJ2-3|-
CASSPGQGVPDTQYF
>TRBV4-2|-|TRBJ1-1|-
CASSQTPGPNTEAFF
>TRBV29-1|-|TRBJ2-1|-
CSVGLRGIYNEQFF
>TRBV3-1/TRBV3-2|-|TRBJ1-1|-
CASSHGTGLNTEAFF
>TRBV6-5|-|TRBJ1-2|TRBD1
CASSPRQGYYGYTF
>TRBV3-1/TRBV3-2|-|TRBJ2-1|TRBD2
CASSPPAGGPYNEQFF
>TRBV24-1|-|TRBJ2-3|TRBD1
CATSGGQGATDTQYF
>TRBV29-1|-|TRBJ1-2|TRBD1
CSVTGVEGYTF
>TRBV5-1|-|TRBJ2-1|-
CASSSGLGGNEQFF
>TRBV5-1|-|TRBJ2-5|TRBD1
CASTSGAGTGVETQYF
>TRBV24-1|once|TRBJ2-6|-
CATSEQVAGANVLTF
>TRBV9|-|TRBJ1-1|-
CASRGRGKEGNTEAFF
>TRBV28|-|TRBJ2-3|TRBD2
CASSLQTSGTTDTQYF
>TRBV28|-|TRBJ2-7|-
CAIIGPSPRAGYEQYF
>TRBV5-1|-|TRBJ2-4|TRBD2
CASSREASGGAFIQYF
>TRBV29-1|-|TRBJ2-7|-
CSVEDQSFGTYEQYF
>TRBV7-2|few|TRBJ1-6|TRBD1
CASSFLQGAGNSPLHF
>TRBV18|once|TRBJ2-7|-
CASSPGGYEQYF
>TRBV6-5|-|TRBJ2-5|-
CASVNSWQETQYF
>TRBV7-9|-|TRBJ2-2|-
CASSLRSIRDAGLRGELFF
>TRBV2|-|TRBJ2-7|-
CASSEGGVGEQYF
>TRBV7-9|-|TRBJ1-1|TRBD1
CASSLRRTGETEAFF
>TRBV11-2|-|TRBJ1-6|-
CASSLGRALHF
>TRBV24-1|-|TRBJ2-3|-
CATSDLSAGRGDTQYF
>TRBV11-2|once|TRBJ2-7|TRBD1
CASSSRDRGAYEQYF